Below are 21 T cell receptor beta chains sequenced from a single sample in a study of blood T cell repertoires in COVID-19 (dated by TCRdb to between 2020 and 2021). Library creation used the immunoSEQ multiplex PCR assay. TCRdb provides this immuneACCESS table in a form limited to in-frame rearrangements. Some clones are lacking; in checked studies, under half of them reflect an unresolved V gene, and why the rest are absent is not known. The sample table lists approximately 24,000 clones, approximately 81% of them with a count of one. The leading ten clones occupy around a third of the sample. The sequencing input was peripheral blood. The receptors stem from a human donor in a cohort sampled during active COVID-19.

The chain recombines TRBV18 with TRBJ2-1, with 9 positions matching TRBD2. CDR3 length: 12 amino acids. With 11 bases clipped from V and 8 bases from J, the junction kept 7 bases outside the gene matches. Per germline, CDR1 KGHSH and CDR2 LQKENI. CDR3 sequence (DNA): TGTGCCGGAGCGGGAGGCCGTGATGAGCAGTTCTTC. This gives the protein CAGAGGRDEQFF.

V is TRBV7-2 and J is TRBJ2-3; D might be TRBD2 (5 bases). Germline-derived CDR1 and CDR2 are SGHTA and FQGNSA. The V gene lost 4 bases and the J gene lost 2 bases, with 13 bases spanning the gap. This CDR3 comprises 15 residues. DNA of the CDR3: TGTGCCAGCAGCTCGCGAGGGAAAGACACAGATACGCAGTATTTT. Amino acids: CASSSRGKDTDTQYF. Supplemented by reference TRBV7-2 and TRBJ2-3, the full variable domain reads GAGVSQSPSNKVTEKGKDVELRCDPISGHTALYWYRQSLGQGLEFLIYFQGNSAPDKSGLPSDRFSAERTGGSVSTLTIQRTQQEDSAVYLCASSSRGKDTDTQYFGPGTRLTVL.

The gene calls are TRBV7-2 and TRBJ1-2; a possible D gene is TRBD1 (5 bases). Germline values: CDR1 SGHTA, CDR2 FQGNSA. This CDR3 spans 13 amino acids. Trimming left V 5 bases short and J 1 base short, with 8 bases between. The CDR3 reads CASSLDNNYGYTF. The DNA of the CDR3 is TGTGCCAGCAGCCTGGACAATAACTATGGCTACACCTTC.

V is TRBV20-1 and J is TRBJ1-4; 7 bases match TRBD1. This CDR3 is built from 15 residues. The V gene end was trimmed by 3 bases and the J gene end by 10 bases; junction bases not matched to a gene: 14. Germline V lookup: CDR1 DFQATT, CDR2 SNEGSKA (reference sequence). The CDR3, as DNA: TGCAGTGCTAGTGGCGGGACAGTGGGTATTGGAAAACTGTTTTTT. Residues: CSASGGTVGIGKLFF.

The V call is TRBV6-5, the J call TRBJ2-1; D gene ambiguous. Trimming pared 7 bases from V and 10 bases from J, leaving 17 bases between. Germline assignment: CDR1 MNHEY and CDR2 SVGAGI. This CDR3 spans 13 amino acids. CDR3 sequence: CASISTGLNEQFF. The CDR3 nucleotides read TGTGCCAGCATAAGTACGGGTTTAAACGAGCAGTTCTTC.

The gene calls are TRBV29-1 and TRBJ1-1, with D possibly being TRBD1 (5 bases). This CDR3 has 13 residues. Germline V CDR1 and CDR2: SQVTM, ANQGSEA. The V gene lost 3 bases and the J gene lost 1 base, with 9 bases spanning the gap. The CDR3 nucleotides are TGCAGCGTTGAGTTTCAGGGGAACACTGAAGCTTTCTTT. Its translation is CSVEFQGNTEAFF.

The V and J genes are TRBV15 and TRBJ2-3; 7 bases line up with TRBD2. The V and J ends lost 1 base and 6 bases, in that order; junction bases with no gene match: 4. The CDR3 length is 14 residues. In germline, CDR1 is LNHNV, CDR2 YYDKDF (reference sequence). The CDR3 loop is CATSRVSSGDTQYF. In DNA form, the CDR3 reads TGTGCCACCAGCAGAGTATCTAGCGGCGATACGCAGTATTTT.

V usage is TRBV29-1 and J usage is TRBJ2-7; tentative D call: TRBD2 (6 bases). CDR1 and CDR2 from the germline V gene are SQVTM and ANQGSEA. Trimming pared 4 bases from V and 4 bases from J, leaving 17 bases between. This CDR3 contains 14 residues. The CDR3 DNA is TGCAGCGTTGTAAGTGGGCTGGCGGGGTACGAGCAGTACTTC. Translation: CSVVSGLAGYEQYF.

This sequence joins TRBV6-2 or TRBV6-3 and TRBJ2-7; D unclear. This CDR3 has 11 residues. The V and J ends lost 2 bases and 10 bases respectively, with 9 bases between them. Germline assignment: CDR1 MNHEY and CDR2 SVGEGT. In DNA, the CDR3 is TGTGCCAGCAGTTACATACAACACCAGTACTTC. This translates into CASSYIQHQYF.

This chain links TRBV18 with TRBJ2-7; D perhaps matches TRBD1 (7 bases). Trimming took 0 bases from V and 5 from J, leaving 20 bases between them. CDR3 length: 17 residues. Germline V gene lookup returns CDR1 KGHSH and CDR2 LQKENI. The CDR3, as DNA: TGTGCCAGCTCACCACCTCGGACAGGAGGGGTTTCTCACGAGCAGTACTTC. Translation gives CASSPPRTGGVSHEQYF.

This clone was detected a few times. The chain uses TRBV30 and TRBJ2-7; the D gene is possibly TRBD2 (5 bases). The V gene's germline CDR1 is GTSNPN and CDR2 SVGIG (reference sequence). Trimming removed 2 bases from V and 0 bases from J, with 11 bases in between. The CDR3 contains 14 residues. CDR3 sequence: CAWSNMGSSYEQYF. The CDR3 coding sequence is TGTGCCTGGAGTAATATGGGGAGCTCCTACGAGCAGTACTTC.

The rearrangement uses TRBV7-2 and TRBJ2-1, with 9 bases matching TRBD2. The CDR3 length is 14 residues. V shed 3 bases and J 6 bases; nucleotides not matched to a gene: 3. Germline V gene data show CDR1 as SGHTA and CDR2 as FQGNSA. CDR3 nucleotides: TGTGCCAGCAGCTTGAAGGGACTAGCCAATGAGCAGTTCTTC. Translating it yields CASSLKGLANEQFF.

This chain uses TRBV19 with TRBJ2-3, with 10 bases lining up with TRBD1. CDR3 length: 16 residues. CDR1 is LNHDA and CDR2 is SQIVND in the germline V gene (reference sequence). Trimming removed 7 bases from V and 5 bases from J; junction bases left unmatched: 12. The CDR3 spells CASTWTGGRSGDTQYF. As DNA, the CDR3 is TGTGCCAGTACCTGGACAGGGGGGAGAAGCGGAGATACGCAGTATTTT.

This clone came up once. The genes are TRBV7-2 and TRBJ1-6; D might be TRBD1 (6 bases). The CDR3 spans 16 residues. The germline V gene encodes CDR1 SGHTA and CDR2 FQGNSA. V lost 5 bases and J 7 bases, leaving 18 bases between the germline ends. The CDR3 reads CASSARTVNTNSPLHF. The CDR3 DNA sequence: TGTGCCAGCAGCGCACGGACAGTTAACACAAATTCACCCCTCCACTTT.

The genes are TRBV7-2 and TRBJ2-4, with 8 bases fitting TRBD1. The junction had 6 bases not matched to a gene; V was cut back by 1 base and J by 1 base. The CDR3 spans 17 residues. Germline assignment: CDR1 SGHTA and CDR2 FQGNSA. The CDR3 DNA reads TGTGCCAGCAGCTTAGGGGGACAGGCGACGGCCAAAAACATTCAGTACTTC. It yields the protein CASSLGGQATAKNIQYF. Supplemented by reference TRBV7-2 and TRBJ2-4, the full variable domain reads GAGVSQSPSNKVTEKGKDVELRCDPISGHTALYWYRQSLGQGLEFLIYFQGNSAPDKSGLPSDRFSAERTGGSVSTLTIQRTQQEDSAVYLCASSLGGQATAKNIQYFGAGTRLSVL.

The rearrangement links TRBV5-1 to TRBJ2-6, with TRBD2 identical over 7 bases. The junction had 11 bases not matched to a gene; V was cut back by 0 bases and J by 11 bases. The V gene's germline CDR1 is SGHRS and CDR2 YFSETQ. The CDR3 sequence is 16 residues long. Here the CDR3 reads CASSLAGGSFLDVLTF. In DNA, the CDR3 is TGCGCCAGCAGCTTGGCGGGAGGTTCTTTTTTGGACGTCCTGACTTTC.

The rearrangement uses TRBV11-3 and TRBJ2-5, with D possibly matching TRBD2 (5 bases). Per germline, CDR1 SGHNT and CDR2 YENEEA. The CDR3 contains 15 residues. V was clipped by 0 bases and J by 5 bases, with 13 bases between them. CDR3 nucleotide sequence: TGTGCCAGCAGCTTAGATCGAGGGCCCGGGGAGACCCAGTACTTC. This sequence encodes CASSLDRGPGETQYF.

This clone was seen a handful of times. This sequence joins TRBV6-5 and TRBJ1-6, with D possibly matching TRBD1 (5 bases). The ends were cut back, 2 bases at V and 9 bases at J, with 11 bases in the middle. This CDR3 has 14 residues. Germline assignment: CDR1 MNHEY and CDR2 SVGAGI. The CDR3 nucleotides read TGTGCCAGCAGTTACCAGGGCTGGAGTTCACCCCTCCACTTT. Protein product: CASSYQGWSSPLHF.

The chain employs TRBV4-1 and TRBJ2-6; D possibly corresponds to TRBD1 (6 bases). This CDR3 has 16 residues. CDR1 and CDR2 (germline): MGHRA, YSYEKL. The germline V and J ends were trimmed by 6 bases and 0 bases, with 12 bases remaining between them. This CDR3 reads CASRQGTGSGANVLTF. CDR3 nucleotides: TGCGCCAGCAGGCAGGGGACGGGCTCTGGGGCCAACGTCCTGACTTTC.

The genes are TRBV6-5 and TRBJ2-7; TRBD1 matches 7 bases. The V gene's germline CDR1 is MNHEY and CDR2 SVGAGI. The CDR3 loop spans 15 amino acids. The V gene end was trimmed by 7 bases and the J gene end by 7 bases; junction bases not matched to a gene: 16. CDR3 DNA sequence: TGTGCCAGCAAAAAACCGGGGACAGCCCATGGGGAGCAGTACTTC. Residues: CASKKPGTAHGEQYF.

This clone was observed a single time. The same CDR3 can be traced to other DNA sequences in this sample. This chain connects TRBV27 to TRBJ1-5, with TRBD1 identical over 8 bases. This CDR3 spans 15 amino acids. The junction had 7 bases not matched to a gene; V was cut back by 5 bases and J by 4 bases. CDR1 is MNHEY, CDR2 SMNVEV, per germline (reference sequence). The CDR3 protein is CASSPRTGLNQPQHF. The CDR3 DNA reads TGTGCCAGCAGTCCTCGGACAGGGTTGAATCAGCCCCAGCATTTT.